Included here is one T cell receptor (beta chain) sequence, with context. Its target is not known. This specimen belongs to a study of blood T cells in healthy people across ages. Whole-study findings and limits: Because sorting was not performed, PBMCs prevented conclusive naive versus antigen-experienced comparison.

It was with a sample-barcoded 5' primer and a J-beta primer mix that a second PCR of about 6 to 12 cycles was run. MiXCR was run by TCRdb on the 5' RACE reads, yielding one entry per CDR3 protein. The repertoire holds 1.8 million or so distinct CDR3 sequences, with 35% to 50% as singletons. The clonotype comes from a human donor in good health. The sequenced material came from blood.

The CDR3 coding sequence is TGTGCCACCAGTGATTCTCGAACCTACGAGCAGTACTTC. Its protein is CATSDSRTYEQYF. The gene calls are TRBV24-1 and TRBJ2-7; D ambiguous. This CDR3 contains 13 residues. The V end was cut by 2 bases, the J end by 2 bases, with 6 bases between. Germline-derived CDR1 and CDR2 are KGHDR and SFDVKD.